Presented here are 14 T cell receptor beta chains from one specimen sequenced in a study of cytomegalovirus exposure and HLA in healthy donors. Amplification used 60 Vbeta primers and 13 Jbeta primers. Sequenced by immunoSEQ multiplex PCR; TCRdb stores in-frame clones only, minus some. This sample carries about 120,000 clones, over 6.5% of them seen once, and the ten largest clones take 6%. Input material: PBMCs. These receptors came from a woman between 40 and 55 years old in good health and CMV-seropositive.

DNA for the CDR3: TGTGCCAGCAGTGGGACAGAAAGCTCCTACGAGCAGTACTTC. Encoded protein: CASSGTESSYEQYF. This chain connects TRBV25-1 to TRBJ2-7, with a possible D match to TRBD1 (6 bases). V was pared by 4 bases and J by 0 bases, with 10 bases between. The CDR3 consists of 14 residues. Germline CDR1 is MGHDK and CDR2 is SYGVNS.

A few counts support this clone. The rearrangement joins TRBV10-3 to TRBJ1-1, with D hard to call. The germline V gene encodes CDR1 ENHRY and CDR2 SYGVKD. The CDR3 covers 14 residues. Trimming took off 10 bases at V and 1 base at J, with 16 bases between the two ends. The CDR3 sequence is CATVPRHPNTEAFF. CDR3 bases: TGTGCCACCGTCCCCCGACACCCGAACACTGAAGCTTTCTTT.

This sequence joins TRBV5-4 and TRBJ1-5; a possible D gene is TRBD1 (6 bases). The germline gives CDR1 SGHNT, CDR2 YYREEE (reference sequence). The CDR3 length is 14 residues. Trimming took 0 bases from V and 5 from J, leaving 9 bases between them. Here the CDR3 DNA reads TGTGCCAGCAGCTTGGACAGGGTTGATCAGCCCCAGCATTTT. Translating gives CASSLDRVDQPQHF.

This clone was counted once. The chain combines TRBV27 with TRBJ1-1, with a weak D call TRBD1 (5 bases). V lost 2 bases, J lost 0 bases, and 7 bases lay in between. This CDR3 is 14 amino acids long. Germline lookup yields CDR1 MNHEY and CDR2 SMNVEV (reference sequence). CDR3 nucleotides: TGTGCCAGCAGTTTAAACAGGCTGAACACTGAAGCTTTCTTT. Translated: CASSLNRLNTEAFF.

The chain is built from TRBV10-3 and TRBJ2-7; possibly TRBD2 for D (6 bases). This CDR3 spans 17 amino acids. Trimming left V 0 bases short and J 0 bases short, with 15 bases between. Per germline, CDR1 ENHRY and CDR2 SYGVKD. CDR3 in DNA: TGTGCCATCAGTGAGTCGACTCCCCGGGACTCCTCCTACGAGCAGTACTTC. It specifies CAISESTPRDSSYEQYF.

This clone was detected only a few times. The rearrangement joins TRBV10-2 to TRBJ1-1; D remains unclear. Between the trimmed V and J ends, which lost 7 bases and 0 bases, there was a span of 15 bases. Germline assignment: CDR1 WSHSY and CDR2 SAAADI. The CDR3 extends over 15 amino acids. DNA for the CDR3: TGCGCCAGCAAACCCCCCCGGGGTCTGAACACTGAAGCTTTCTTT. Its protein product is CASKPPRGLNTEAFF.

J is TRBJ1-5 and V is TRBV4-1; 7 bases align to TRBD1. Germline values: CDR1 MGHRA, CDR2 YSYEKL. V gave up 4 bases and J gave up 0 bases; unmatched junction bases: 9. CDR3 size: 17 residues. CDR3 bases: TGCGCCAGCAGCCCCTCGGGAAGGGGGCATAGCAATCAGCCCCAGCATTTT. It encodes CASSPSGRGHSNQPQHF.

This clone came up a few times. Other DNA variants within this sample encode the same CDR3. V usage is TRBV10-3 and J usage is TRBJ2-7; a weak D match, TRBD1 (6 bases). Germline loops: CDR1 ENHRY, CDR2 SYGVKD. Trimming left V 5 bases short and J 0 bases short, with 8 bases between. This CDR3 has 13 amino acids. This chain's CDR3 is CAISRQDSYEQYF. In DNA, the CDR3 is TGTGCCATCAGTCGACAGGACTCCTACGAGCAGTACTTC.

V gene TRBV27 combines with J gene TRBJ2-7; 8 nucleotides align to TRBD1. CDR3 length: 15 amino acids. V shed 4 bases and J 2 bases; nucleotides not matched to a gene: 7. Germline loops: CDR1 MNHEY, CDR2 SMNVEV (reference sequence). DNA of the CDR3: TGTGCCAGCAGTTCTCGACAGGGGCGACCCTACGAGCAGTACTTC. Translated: CASSSRQGRPYEQYF.

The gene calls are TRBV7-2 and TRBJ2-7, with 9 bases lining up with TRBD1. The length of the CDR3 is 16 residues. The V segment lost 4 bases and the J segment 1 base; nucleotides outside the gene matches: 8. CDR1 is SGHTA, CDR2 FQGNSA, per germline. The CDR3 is CASSSQQGAFSYEQYF. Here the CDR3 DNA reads TGTGCCAGCAGCTCGCAACAGGGGGCATTTTCCTACGAGCAGTACTTC.

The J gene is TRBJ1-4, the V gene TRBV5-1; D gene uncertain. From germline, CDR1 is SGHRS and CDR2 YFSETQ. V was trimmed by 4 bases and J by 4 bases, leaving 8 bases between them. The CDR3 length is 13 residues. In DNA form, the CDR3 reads TGCGCCAGCAGCCTTTACGGTAATGAAAAACTGTTTTTT. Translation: CASSLYGNEKLFF.

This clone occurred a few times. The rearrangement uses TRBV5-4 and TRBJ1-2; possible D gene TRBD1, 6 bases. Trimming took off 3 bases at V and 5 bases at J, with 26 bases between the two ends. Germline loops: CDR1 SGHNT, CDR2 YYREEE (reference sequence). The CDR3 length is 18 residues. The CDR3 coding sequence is TGTGCCAGCAGCTGGTCTACCGGGGGGACACCTTGGGAGTATGGCTACACCTTC. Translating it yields CASSWSTGGTPWEYGYTF.

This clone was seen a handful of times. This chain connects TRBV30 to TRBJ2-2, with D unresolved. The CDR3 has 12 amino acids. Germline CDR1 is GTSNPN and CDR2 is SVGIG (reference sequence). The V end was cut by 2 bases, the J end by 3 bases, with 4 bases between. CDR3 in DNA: TGTGCCTGGAGTACACACACCGGGGAGCTGTTTTTT. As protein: CAWSTHTGELFF.

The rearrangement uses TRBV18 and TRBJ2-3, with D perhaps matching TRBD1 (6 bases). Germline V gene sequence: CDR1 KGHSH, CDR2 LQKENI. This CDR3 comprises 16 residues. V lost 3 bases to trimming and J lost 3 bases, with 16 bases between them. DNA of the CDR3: TGTGCCAGCTCACCTTTACAGGGACCGACAACAGATACGCAGTATTTT. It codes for CASSPLQGPTTDTQYF. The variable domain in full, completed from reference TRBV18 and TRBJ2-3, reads NAGVMQNPRHLVRRRGQEARLRCSPMKGHSHVYWYRQLPEEGLKFMVYLQKENIIDESGMPKERFSAEFPKEGPSILRIQQVVRGDSAAYFCASSPLQGPTTDTQYFGPGTRLTVL.